This T cell receptor beta chain was profiled in a study of beta chain features in type 1 diabetes. The V end was cut by 5 bases, the J end by 4 bases, with 11 bases between. Germline V lookup: CDR1 SEHNR, CDR2 FQNEAQ (reference sequence). This CDR3 has 14 amino acids. This clone occurred a few times. The antigen is unknown. The investigators reverse transcribed all of the isolated RNA, so they sequenced expressed TCRB transcripts. Using immunoSEQ multiplex PCR, the repertoire was profiled, and TCRdb retains in-frame clones only, with some absent. The data show about 700,000 clones, around an eighth seen once. Points from the study as a whole: TCRB CDR3s from Type 1 diabetes patients were moderately but significantly shorter in all four CD4+ subsets.

V is TRBV7-9 and J is TRBJ1-4; D possibly corresponds to TRBD1 (5 bases). The specimen was naive CD4+ T cells from blood. The TCR sequence derives from a man aged 18 to 29 with type 1 diabetes. DNA for the CDR3: TGTGCCAGCAGCCCACGACAGAGTAATGAAAAACTGTTTTTT. Protein sequence: CASSPRQSNEKLFF.